This T cell receptor beta chain was captured by sequencing in a study of Graves' ophthalmopathy and Graves' hyperthyroidism. The germline gives CDR1 SGHTA, CDR2 FQGNSA. The CDR3 contains 16 residues. V was shortened by 5 bases and J by 1 base, with 17 bases between the two germline ends. Whole-study findings and limits: Most thyroid clonotypes with frequency above 0.001 were detected in blood too.

Hyperthyroidism patients were newly diagnosed, under 2 months' duration, aged 18 to 65. About this clonotype itself: Its antigen is unknown.

TCR beta CDR3 amplification used RNA transcripts. The first round was an RT-PCR with HTBI primers, and the second round was a multiplex PCR. TCRdb itself ran the multiplex PCR reads through MiXCR, one entry per CDR3 protein. Among around 1,000,000 distinct CDR3 sequences listed, roughly 35% were seen once. The chain joins TRBV7-2 to TRBJ2-5; no clear D. The sequence came from an adult man with Graves' hyperthyroidism. Specimen: peripheral blood or thyroid tissue (not recorded which). The CDR3 loop is CASSQALRDSQETQYF. CDR3 bases: TGTGCCAGCAGCCAAGCTCTAAGAGATTCCCAAGAGACCCAGTACTTC.